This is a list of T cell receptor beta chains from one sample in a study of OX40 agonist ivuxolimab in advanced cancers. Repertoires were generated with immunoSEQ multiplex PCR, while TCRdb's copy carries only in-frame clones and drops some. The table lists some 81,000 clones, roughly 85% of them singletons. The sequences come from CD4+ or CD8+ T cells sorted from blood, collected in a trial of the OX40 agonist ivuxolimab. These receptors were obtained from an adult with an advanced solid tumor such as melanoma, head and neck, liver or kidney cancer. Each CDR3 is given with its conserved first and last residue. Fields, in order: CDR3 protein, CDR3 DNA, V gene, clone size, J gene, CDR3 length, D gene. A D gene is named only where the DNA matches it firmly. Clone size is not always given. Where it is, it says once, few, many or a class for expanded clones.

CDR3: CASSPGAGGRLSSYEQYF; DNA: TGTGCCAGCAGCCCCGGGGCCGGGGGCCGTCTCAGCTCCTACGAGCAGTACTTC; V: TRBV9; size: NA; J: TRBJ2-7; length: 18; D: NA
CDR3: CASSVSGLDNSPLHF; DNA: TGTGCCAGCAGCGTTTCAGGGCTCGATAATTCACCCCTCCACTTT; V: TRBV9; size: once; J: TRBJ1-6; length: 15; D: NA
CDR3: CSVAGSSYEQYF; DNA: TGCAGCGTTGCCGGGAGCTCCTACGAGCAGTACTTC; V: TRBV29-1; size: NA; J: TRBJ2-7; length: 12; D: NA
CDR3: CASSQPYGAATNEKLFF; DNA: TGTGCCAGCAGCCAACCCTACGGAGCCGCAACTAATGAAAAACTGTTTTTT; V: TRBV16; size: NA; J: TRBJ1-4; length: 17; D: NA
CDR3: CASSNMYAATYEQYF; DNA: TGTGCCAGCAGCAATATGTATGCCGCGACCTACGAGCAGTACTTC; V: TRBV21-1; size: NA; J: TRBJ2-7; length: 15; D: NA
CDR3: CASSVAGGGNQPQHF; DNA: TGTGCCAGCAGTGTCGCCGGAGGAGGCAATCAGCCCCAGCATTTT; V: TRBV2; size: NA; J: TRBJ1-5; length: 15; D: NA
CDR3: CASSSPDSRPETQYF; DNA: TGTGCCAGCAGCTCCCCGGACAGTCGCCCGGAGACCCAGTACTTC; V: TRBV12-1; size: NA; J: TRBJ2-5; length: 15; D: NA
CDR3: CASRQTNIQYF; DNA: TGTGCCAGCAGACAGACAAACATTCAGTACTTC; V: TRBV6-5; size: NA; J: TRBJ2-4; length: 11; D: NA
CDR3: CASSSQGGDTEAFF; DNA: TGTGCCAGCAGCTCACAGGGGGGGGACACTGAAGCTTTCTTT; V: TRBV5-4; size: NA; J: TRBJ1-1; length: 14; D: TRBD1
CDR3: CASSIFGQTGETQYF; DNA: TGTGCCAGTAGTATTTTCGGACAGACTGGAGAGACCCAGTACTTC; V: TRBV19; size: NA; J: TRBJ2-5; length: 15; D: NA
CDR3: CASSLDPGRGDTQYF; DNA: TGCGCCAGCAGCTTGGATCCAGGGAGGGGAGATACGCAGTATTTT; V: TRBV5-1; size: NA; J: TRBJ2-3; length: 15; D: TRBD2
CDR3: CASSYMGGGYRPGNTIYF; DNA: TGTGCCAGCAGCTACATGGGGGGCGGATACAGACCTGGAAACACCATATATTTT; V: TRBV28; size: once; J: TRBJ1-3; length: 18; D: NA
CDR3: CASSETKQGRLEAFF; DNA: TGCGCCAGCAGTGAGACAAAACAGGGCCGTCTTGAAGCTTTCTTT; V: TRBV10-2; size: NA; J: TRBJ1-1; length: 15; D: NA
CDR3: CASGQGRGGAETQYF; DNA: TGTGCTAGTGGCCAAGGTAGGGGGGGCGCCGAGACCCAGTACTTC; V: TRBV12-5; size: NA; J: TRBJ2-5; length: 15; D: NA
CDR3: CASRLRDGYTF; DNA: TGTGCCAGCAGACTAAGGGATGGCTACACCTTC; V: TRBV25-1; size: NA; J: TRBJ1-2; length: 11; D: NA
CDR3: CATSKGHGYTF; DNA: TGTGCCACGTCTAAGGGTCATGGCTACACCTTC; V: TRBV6-5; size: NA; J: TRBJ1-2; length: 11; D: NA
CDR3: CASSPLMNTEAFF; DNA: TGCGCCAGCAGCCCCCTCATGAACACTGAAGCTTTCTTT; V: TRBV4-3; size: NA; J: TRBJ1-1; length: 13; D: NA
CDR3: CASSHVDGRSGNTIYF; DNA: TGCGCCAGCAGCCACGTGGACGGCCGCTCTGGAAACACCATATATTTT; V: TRBV4-1; size: few; J: TRBJ1-3; length: 16; D: NA
CDR3: CASSPSTGHNTEAFF; DNA: TGTGCCAGCAGTCCTTCGACAGGTCACAACACTGAAGCTTTCTTT; V: TRBV6-5; size: NA; J: TRBJ1-1; length: 15; D: NA
CDR3: CASSKAPGGGYGYTF; DNA: TGTGCCAGCAGCAAAGCGCCGGGGGGTGGCTATGGCTACACCTTC; V: TRBV21-1; size: NA; J: TRBJ1-2; length: 15; D: NA
CDR3: CASSQGQSGGFDKQYF; DNA: TGTGCCAGCAGCCAAGGTCAGAGCGGGGGATTTGATAAGCAGTACTTC; V: TRBV14; size: NA; J: TRBJ2-7; length: 16; D: TRBD2
CDR3: CASSRGPTDTQYF; DNA: TGTGCCAGCAGCCGCGGGCCCACAGATACGCAGTATTTT; V: TRBV7-2; size: NA; J: TRBJ2-3; length: 13; D: NA
CDR3: CASSPGTGTYEQYF; DNA: TGTGCCAGCTCACCAGGTACGGGGACCTACGAGCAGTACTTC; V: TRBV18; size: NA; J: TRBJ2-7; length: 14; D: NA
CDR3: CASSLSNVGAETQYF; DNA: TGTGCCAGCAGCTTAAGTAACGTCGGTGCGGAGACCCAGTACTTC; V: TRBV5-6; size: once; J: TRBJ2-5; length: 15; D: NA
CDR3: CASSLGTVSPLHF; DNA: TGCGCCAGCAGCTTGGGCACGGTTTCGCCCCTCCACTTT; V: TRBV5-1; size: NA; J: TRBJ1-6; length: 13; D: NA
CDR3: CAWRTWAGDTDTQYF; DNA: TGTGCCTGGAGGACCTGGGCGGGGGACACAGATACGCAGTATTTT; V: TRBV30; size: NA; J: TRBJ2-3; length: 15; D: TRBD2
CDR3: CASSYSVGGGTQYF; DNA: TGTGCCAGCAGTTACTCGGTGGGGGGTGGAACCCAGTACTTC; V: TRBV6-5; size: NA; J: TRBJ2-5; length: 14; D: NA
CDR3: CASKGGTGLGGYTF; DNA: TGTGCCAGTAAGGGCGGGACAGGGCTTGGCGGCTACACCTTC; V: TRBV19; size: NA; J: TRBJ1-2; length: 14; D: TRBD1
CDR3: CASSLTSGGQETQYF; DNA: TGTGCCAGCAGCTTAACTAGCGGGGGACAAGAGACCCAGTACTTC; V: TRBV11-3; size: NA; J: TRBJ2-5; length: 15; D: TRBD2
CDR3: CASRMVDRESPLHF; DNA: TGTGCCAGTCGCATGGTGGACAGGGAATCACCCCTCCACTTT; V: TRBV19; size: NA; J: TRBJ1-6; length: 14; D: TRBD1
CDR3: CASSSGDRDFWEKLFF; DNA: TGTGCCAGCAGTTCCGGGGACAGGGATTTTTGGGAAAAACTGTTTTTT; V: TRBV28; size: NA; J: TRBJ1-4; length: 16; D: TRBD1
CDR3: CASSLASDTQYF; DNA: TGTGCCAGCAGCTTAGCGAGCGATACGCAGTATTTT; V: TRBV11-1; size: NA; J: TRBJ2-3; length: 12; D: NA
CDR3: CASSGGAYNSPLHF; DNA: TGTGCCAGCAGTGGGGGGGCCTATAATTCACCCCTCCACTTT; V: TRBV6-6; size: NA; J: TRBJ1-6; length: 14; D: NA
CDR3: CASSRNFGDYEQYF; DNA: TGTGCCAGCAGTCGGAACTTTGGAGACTACGAGCAGTACTTC; V: TRBV6-1; size: NA; J: TRBJ2-7; length: 14; D: NA
CDR3: CASSTGQGLTGELFF; DNA: TGTGCCAGCAGCACCGGACAGGGCTTGACCGGGGAGCTGTTTTTT; V: TRBV5-8; size: NA; J: TRBJ2-2; length: 15; D: TRBD1
CDR3: CASSPGGSSTDTQYF; DNA: TGTGCCAGCAGCCCAGGGGGGTCGAGCACAGATACGCAGTATTTT; V: TRBV11-3; size: NA; J: TRBJ2-3; length: 15; D: NA
CDR3: CASSVGDRNYGYTF; DNA: TGTGCCAGCAGCGTAGGCGACAGGAACTATGGCTACACCTTC; V: TRBV9; size: once; J: TRBJ1-2; length: 14; D: NA
CDR3: CASSWGAGLSYEQYF; DNA: TGCGCCAGCAGCTGGGGGGCGGGCCTCTCCTACGAGCAGTACTTC; V: TRBV5-1; size: NA; J: TRBJ2-7; length: 15; D: NA
CDR3: CSATRNYGYTF; DNA: TGCAGTGCTACCCGTAACTATGGCTACACCTTC; V: TRBV20-1; size: few; J: TRBJ1-2; length: 11; D: NA
CDR3: CASSPPYSPLHF; DNA: TGCGCCAGCAGCCCTCCCTATTCACCCCTCCACTTT; V: TRBV4-1; size: NA; J: TRBJ1-6; length: 12; D: NA
CDR3: CASKMEVTAYEQYF; DNA: TGTGCCAGTAAGATGGAGGTCACTGCCTACGAGCAGTACTTC; V: TRBV19; size: NA; J: TRBJ2-7; length: 14; D: NA
CDR3: CASSHNRGRERRQPQHF; DNA: TGTGCCAGTAGTCACAATCGGGGCAGGGAAAGACGTCAGCCCCAGCATTTT; V: TRBV19; size: few; J: TRBJ1-5; length: 17; D: NA
CDR3: CASSIAGWTGELFF; DNA: TGTGCCAGTAGTATAGCAGGGTGGACCGGGGAGCTGTTTTTT; V: TRBV19; size: NA; J: TRBJ2-2; length: 14; D: NA
CDR3: CASSVGPESDTQYF; DNA: TGTGCCAGCAGCGTAGGCCCCGAGAGTGATACGCAGTATTTT; V: TRBV9; size: NA; J: TRBJ2-3; length: 14; D: NA
CDR3: CASSSHVNTEAFF; DNA: TGTGCCAGCAGCTCCCATGTTAACACTGAAGCTTTCTTT; V: TRBV11-3; size: NA; J: TRBJ1-1; length: 13; D: NA
CDR3: CASSFKPNTGELFF; DNA: TGTGCCAGCAGCTTTAAGCCGAACACCGGGGAGCTGTTTTTT; V: TRBV7-2; size: NA; J: TRBJ2-2; length: 14; D: NA